This record looks at one T cell receptor (beta chain) sequence and its context. Which antigen it targets is not known. Base quality data are lacking; no much larger clone is found one base away. TCR CDR3 regions were amplified from genomic DNA by multiplex PCR using the deep immunoSEQ assay. Extracted genomic DNA from each cell subset was distributed evenly across all wells of several immunoSEQ 96-well plates, and each plate was treated as a replicate. For sorted subsets, around 200 ng genomic DNA, equal to 30,000 to 35,000 T cell genomes, was loaded into each replicate PCR. Purified libraries were measured with a Qubit 3.0 fluorometer, size-checked on a Bioanalyzer 2100, and measured again with the KAPA Library Quantification kit. Each immunoSEQ 96-well plate was sequenced on its own single-read 150-cycle Illumina NextSeq 550 flow cell. For the original study's pipeline: Because the immunoSEQ output held only junctional sequences and lacked quality scores, the filtering could not match the filtering applied to full-length reads. Sequences were annotated with PyIR, a Python wrapper for IgBLAST v1.9, using IMGT germline references to assign V/J genes and CDR3. Reads were filtered out if the reads had weak V/J assignments (E-value above 1e-6), no CDR3, stop codons, out-of-frame junctions, or ambiguous translated residues. V3J clonotypes were defined as sequences sharing an identical inferred V gene, J gene, and CDR3 amino acid sequence. Percentage overlap between repertoires was computed as shared unique clonotypes divided by the size of the smaller repertoire. Richness of each repertoire was evaluated using RTK rarefaction, the Chao1 estimator, and Recon v2.1 estimates of unobserved clonotypes. OLGA was used to compute generation probabilities for all TCRbeta clonotypes that the gDNA method yielded from a handful of donors. The immuneACCESS repertoire file appears here via TCRdb, limited to in-frame rearrangements. These files lack a portion of the clones; in checked studies, under half of the deficit traces to unresolved V genes, and the cause of the others is not known. The DNA gave D and trimming, while V, J and clone size come from that table. The sample includes roughly 1,600,000 clones, with approximately 98.5% observed a single time. Together, the top ten hold approximately 0.38% of the sample.

This record comes from a study of shared clonotypes between healthy human individuals (dated by TCRdb to 2020 to 2021). General notes on the study: The cohort comprised two women and a few men aged 18 to 49 years. To increase sequencing depth and limit assay-specific biases, TCR repertoire library preparation and sequencing were carried out by different laboratories using diverse techniques. Per donor, three plates each were used for CD4 naive and CD4 memory, two for CD8 naive, and one for CD8 memory. The study deeply sequenced blood TCR repertoires of five healthy adults to estimate repertoire size and the extent of clonotype sharing between individuals. Per donor, leukapheresis produced somewhere between about 0.94 and 10 billion PBMCs.

Broader findings and caveats from the paper: Sampling was limited to blood, and TCR repertoires in tissue likely differ from TCR repertoires in blood. The small number of donors limited the genetic and exposure-history diversity represented. Naive subsets generally had larger estimated clonotype richness than memory subsets. Clonotypes shared by all four sorted-subset donors showed higher generation probabilities than non-shared clonotypes. When several donors were compared, the shared fraction of clonotypes was about 5% for naive CD4, 3.5% to 4% for naive CD8, more than 2% for memory CD4, and around 0.37% for memory CD8. Rarefaction of sorted-subset datasets indicated incomplete sequencing despite the large sequencing depth. Pairwise subsampling indicated that sequencing depth was expected to affect the degree of clonotype sharing among donors.

Donors were healthy HIV-negative adults with no recently reported acute infections or vaccinations. Every donor was a Caucasian adult residing in Nashville, Tennessee, USA. CD4+ T cells were enriched through magnetic negative selection, after which naive cells were positively selected on CD45RA and the remaining negative fraction served as the memory subset. After blood collection by leukapheresis, PBMCs were isolated using Ficoll-Histopaque density gradient centrifugation and then cryopreserved in the vapor phase of liquid nitrogen. Analytical flow cytometry was used to check the purity and quantity of each magnetically sorted T cell population. Genomic DNA was isolated from every sorted fraction and measured by UV absorbance on a Nanodrop 2000c. Sequenced input: naive CD4+ T cells sorted from blood. The sample's cell subset or site label is to be understood as: CD45RA+ positively selected. The clonotype was recovered from a man younger than 45 in good health.

The nucleotide sequence reads TGTGCCAGCAGTGACGCTAGCGGGAGCACAGATACGCAGTATTTT. It translates as CASSDASGSTDTQYF. The rearranged segments are TRBV6-4 and TRBJ2-3; TRBD2 matches 8 bases in the middle. The V end gives up 2 bases and the J end 0 bases, leaving 1 base in the junction not matched to a gene. Inclusive of the bounding cysteine and phenylalanine, the CDR3 is 15 residues long. Only the CDR3 DNA stays, 45 bases, in frame from base 1. CDR1 and CDR2 were assigned from the germline V gene as MRHNA and SNTAGT.